This entry concerns a single TCR beta chain. The length of the CDR3 is 16 residues. This entry comes from a study of T cell responses to AZD1222 COVID-19 vaccine. Data came from immunoSEQ multiplex PCR; TCRdb stores just in-frame clones and leaves some out. The sample shows 100,000 to 150,000 clones, around 88% of them seen only once. The sequence was obtained from an adult in good health. Sequences were derived from peripheral blood, sampled on day 0 of MenACWY control vaccination. The chain couples TRBV21-1 to TRBJ2-7; no DNA check was done on the table's D call, TRBD1. TRBV21-1 counts as a pseudogene. DNA for the CDR3: TGTGCCAGCAGCAAAGTTTGTACAGGGGAATCCTACGAGCAGTACTTC. Its protein is CASSKVCTGESYEQYF.